The present T cell receptor beta chain was sequenced within a study of cytomegalovirus exposure and HLA in healthy donors. Study at large: Approximately 85 million unique TCRs from HLA-typed donors were held in an early data release. Study-wide points: Many donors carried some public TCRs, although rarity characterized most TCR sequences. HLA allele associations emerged for around 15,000 TCR beta sequences in a later analysis, at 0.05 false discovery rate.

To note about this clone: The antigen remains unidentified.

The PCR ran on 60 Vbeta and 13 Jbeta primers. The table came from immunoSEQ multiplex PCR; TCRdb's copy has only in-frame clones and leaves some out. The sample yields 150,000 to 200,000 clones, around 75% seen once. The receptor's source is a man between 35 and 55 years old in good health and CMV-seropositive. The sequencing input was PBMCs.

CDR3 nucleotides: TGTGCCTGGAGTGTACTACGGGCGGGAGGCTACACCTTC. Translation gives CAWSVLRAGGYTF. V usage is TRBV30 and J usage is TRBJ1-2; D is uncertain. V shed 0 bases and J shed 8 bases, with 13 bases lying between them. This CDR3 spans 13 amino acids. Per the germline V gene, CDR1 is GTSNPN and CDR2 is SVGIG (reference sequence).